This TCR beta chain was recorded in a study of cytomegalovirus exposure and HLA in healthy donors. Primers for the PCR totalled 60 Vbeta and 13 Jbeta. Profiled with immunoSEQ multiplex PCR; TCRdb holds only in-frame clones, not every one. The sample has about 150,000 clones; approximately 80% are singletons. To note about this clone: Its matching antigen is unknown.

Germline CDR1 reads MNHEY; CDR2 reads SMNVEV (reference sequence). The CDR3 sequence is 18 residues long. Trimming removed 4 bases at V and 2 bases at J, with 22 bases between. Study results and caveats: Most subjects' HLA-A and HLA-B alleles were reportedly predicted from TCR beta sequences. Later analysis identified a missense DCLRE1C variant that was linked to TCR beta V- and J-gene trimming. About 87% or about 30% of the time was how often most TCR beta V segments were productive, according to an earlier analysis.

This chain uses TRBV27 with TRBJ2-3; perhaps TRBD1 as D (6 bases). Sequenced sample: PBMCs. The sequence derives from a young man in good health and CMV-seronegative. The DNA of the CDR3 is TGTGCCAGCAGTTCCCGGACAGCCTTAACTACAAACACAGATACGCAGTATTTT. It specifies CASSSRTALTTNTDTQYF.